These 5 T cell receptor beta chains were all obtained from the same sample, sequenced in a study of cytomegalovirus exposure and HLA in healthy donors. With 60 Vbeta and 13 Jbeta primers, the PCR was carried out. Profiling relied on immunoSEQ multiplex PCR, and the TCRdb table lists in-frame clones only, not all of them. The sample holds 200,000 to 300,000 clones, 84% seen once. The source material was PBMCs. The receptor source for this set is a woman aged 40 to 49 in good health and CMV-seropositive.

The chain is built from TRBV13 and TRBJ2-7, with 7 bases lining up with TRBD2. The CDR3 spans 14 residues. In germline, CDR1 is PRHDT, CDR2 FYEKMQ (reference sequence). J lost 8 bases, V lost 0 bases, and 7 bases had no gene match. In DNA, the CDR3 is TGTGCCAGCAGCTTAGGTGGGAGGGCCGTTCAGCAGTACTTC. Amino acid sequence: CASSLGGRAVQQYF.

This sequence joins TRBV7-2 and TRBJ1-2, with D unresolved. CDR1 SGHTA and CDR2 FQGNSA come from the germline V gene. The CDR3 spans 12 residues. The V end lost 2 bases, the J end lost 7 bases, and 8 bases lay between the germline ends. The CDR3 region is CASSLQSGGYTF. CDR3 DNA: TGTGCCAGCAGCTTACAATCCGGTGGCTACACCTTC.

V gene TRBV9 combines with J gene TRBJ2-5; TRBD2 matches at 10 bases. This CDR3 has 15 amino acids. V dropped 1 base and J dropped 5; count of bases not matched to a gene: 5. The germline CDR1 and CDR2 sequences are SGDLS and YYNGEE. This CDR3 reads CASSVPSGSGETQYF. CDR3 in DNA: TGTGCCAGCAGCGTACCTAGCGGGAGTGGGGAGACCCAGTACTTC.

The chain combines TRBV21-1 with TRBJ2-7; the D call TRBD2 from the table was never checked on the DNA. TRBV21-1 is given as a pseudogene. The CDR3 spans 14 residues. This CDR3 reads CASSKVEGTYEQYF. The CDR3 DNA follows: TGTGCCAGCAGCAAAGTCGAGGGTACCTACGAGCAGTACTTC.

The chain employs TRBV27 and TRBJ1-5; TRBD1 matches 7 bases. The germline V gene encodes CDR1 MNHEY and CDR2 SMNVEV (reference sequence). The CDR3 sequence is 16 residues long. Trimming took 3 bases from V and 2 from J; bases not matched to a gene: 7. CDR3 region: CASSFLSDRGNQPQHF. In DNA form, the CDR3 reads TGTGCCAGCAGTTTCTTAAGTGACAGGGGCAATCAGCCCCAGCATTTT.